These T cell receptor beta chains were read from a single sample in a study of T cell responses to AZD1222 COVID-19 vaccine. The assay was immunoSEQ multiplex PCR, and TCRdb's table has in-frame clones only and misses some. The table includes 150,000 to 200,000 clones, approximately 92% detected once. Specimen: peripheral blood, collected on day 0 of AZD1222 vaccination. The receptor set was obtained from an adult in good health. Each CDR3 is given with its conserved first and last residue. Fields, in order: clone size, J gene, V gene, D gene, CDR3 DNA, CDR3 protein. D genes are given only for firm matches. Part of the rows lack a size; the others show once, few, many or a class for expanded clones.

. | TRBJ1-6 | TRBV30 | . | TGTGCCTGGAGTGAAGCCTCTAGTAATTCACCCCTCCACTTT | CAWSEASSNSPLHF
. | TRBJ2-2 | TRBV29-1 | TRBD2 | TGCAGCGCTAAGACCGGGACTAAACACGGGGAGCTGTTTTTT | CSAKTGTKHGELFF
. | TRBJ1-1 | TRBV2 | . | TGTGCCAGCAGTTACAGTAACACTGAAGCTTTCTTT | CASSYSNTEAFF
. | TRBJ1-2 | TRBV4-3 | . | TGCGCCAGCAGCCAAGAGAGGAGACAGAGCGCCTATGGCTACACCTTC | CASSQERRQSAYGYTF
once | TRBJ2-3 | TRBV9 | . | TGTGCCAGCAGCGTAGGGGGTAGCGGAACAACTAGCACAGATACGCAGTATTTT | CASSVGGSGTTSTDTQYF
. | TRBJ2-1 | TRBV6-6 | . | TGTGCCAGCAGATTAAGCTCCTACAATGAGCAGTTCTTC | CASRLSSYNEQFF
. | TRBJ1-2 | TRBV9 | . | TGTGCCAGCAGCGTAGCAGCAGCTAACTATGGCTACACCTTC | CASSVAAANYGYTF
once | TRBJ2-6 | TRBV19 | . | TGTGCCAGTAGTCCACGGACAGCCGTTTCTGGGGCCAACGTCCTGACTTTC | CASSPRTAVSGANVLTF
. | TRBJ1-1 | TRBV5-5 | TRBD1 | TGTGCCAGCAGACCTCCCCGCCGGACAGGTATGAACACTGAAGCTTTCTTT | CASRPPRRTGMNTEAFF
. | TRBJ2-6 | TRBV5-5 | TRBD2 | TGTGCCAGCAGTATAGCGGGGGCCCCCCCGGGGGCCAACGTCCTGACTTTC | CASSIAGAPPGANVLTF
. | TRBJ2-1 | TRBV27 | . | TGTGCCAGCAGTTTATCTAGCGGTGGGTACAATGAGCAGTTCTTC | CASSLSSGGYNEQFF
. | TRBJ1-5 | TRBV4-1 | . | TGCGCCAGCAGCTGGACCTGGGGGGAGCCCCAGCATTTT | CASSWTWGEPQHF
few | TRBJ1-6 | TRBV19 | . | TGTGCCAGTAGTATACTGACTGACAATTCACCCCTCCACTTT | CASSILTDNSPLHF
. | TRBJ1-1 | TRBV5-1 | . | TGCGCCAGCAGGGAGGCGGGGGTGAACACTGAAGCTTTCTTT | CASREAGVNTEAFF
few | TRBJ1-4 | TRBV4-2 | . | TGTGCCAGCAGCCAAGAGATACAGGCAACTAATGAAAAACTGTTTTTT | CASSQEIQATNEKLFF
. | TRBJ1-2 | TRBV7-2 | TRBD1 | TGTGCCAGCAGCCTGGGACAGTACTATGGCTACACCTTC | CASSLGQYYGYTF
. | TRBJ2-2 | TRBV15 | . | TGTGCCACCAGCCCCGCGGTTAACACCGGGGAGCTGTTTTTT | CATSPAVNTGELFF
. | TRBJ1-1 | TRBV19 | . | TGTGCCAGTAGTGTCGGCGTGAACACTGAAGCTTTCTTT | CASSVGVNTEAFF
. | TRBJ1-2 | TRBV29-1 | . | TGCAGCGTTGACGGACCCAGTAACTATGGCTACACCTTC | CSVDGPSNYGYTF
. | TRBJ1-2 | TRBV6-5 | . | TGTGCCAGCAGTCCGCGGCAGGGCAGGTTGAAAGGCTACACCTTC | CASSPRQGRLKGYTF
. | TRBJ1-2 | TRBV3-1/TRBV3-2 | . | TGTGCCAGCAGCCGAATACAGGGCCCGAGGGGCTACACCTTC | CASSRIQGPRGYTF
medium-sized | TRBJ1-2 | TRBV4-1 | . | TGCGCCAGCAGCCAAGAACGCACCTATGGCTACACCTTC | CASSQERTYGYTF
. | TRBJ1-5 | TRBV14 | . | TGTGCCAGCAGCCCAGGGAGAAATCAGCCCCAGCATTTT | CASSPGRNQPQHF
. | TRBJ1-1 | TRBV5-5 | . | TGTGCCAGCAGCTTGCAACCGGACACTGAAGCTTTCTTT | CASSLQPDTEAFF
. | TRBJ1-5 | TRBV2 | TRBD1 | TGTGCCAGCAGGGGACAGGAGGGAAATGATCAGCCCCAGCATTTT | CASRGQEGNDQPQHF
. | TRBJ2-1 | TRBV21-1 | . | TGTGCCAGCAGCAAACCCCTCTTAGGGGCTGAGCAGTTCTTC | CASSKPLLGAEQFF
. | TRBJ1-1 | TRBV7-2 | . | TGTGCCAGCAGCTCGAAAAATGAGAACACTGAAGCTTTCTTT | CASSSKNENTEAFF
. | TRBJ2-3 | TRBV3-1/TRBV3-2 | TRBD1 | TGTGCCAGCAGCCAAGGCCAGGGGGCGCAGTATTTT | CASSQGQGAQYF
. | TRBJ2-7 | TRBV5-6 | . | TGTGCCAGCAGCTTGAGTCCCTACGAGCAGTACTTC | CASSLSPYEQYF
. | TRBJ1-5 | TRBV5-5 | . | TGTGCCAGCAGCTTGGTGTTTGGGAGCAATCAGCCCCAGCATTTT | CASSLVFGSNQPQHF
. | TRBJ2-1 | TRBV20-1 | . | TGCAGTGCTAGTCAGGCGGTAACCGGCAACAATGAGCAGTTCTTC | CSASQAVTGNNEQFF
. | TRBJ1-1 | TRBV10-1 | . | TGCGCCAGCAGTGAGAGACCCGGAGAAGCTTTCTTT | CASSERPGEAFF
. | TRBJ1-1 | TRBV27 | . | TGTGCCAGCAGTTTACCCCCTACAGGGCCGGGGACTGAAGCTTTCTTT | CASSLPPTGPGTEAFF
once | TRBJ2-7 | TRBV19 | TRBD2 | TGTGCCAGTAGTATGGCACTAGCGGGAGGTAACGAGCAGTACTTC | CASSMALAGGNEQYF
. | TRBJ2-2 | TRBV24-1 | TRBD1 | TGTGCCACCAGTGATCCGACAGGGGGCAGTAGTACCGGGGAGCTGTTTTTT | CATSDPTGGSSTGELFF
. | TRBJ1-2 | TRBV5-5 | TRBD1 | TGTGCCAGCAGCTTTACAGGGGCGAACTATGGCTACACCTTC | CASSFTGANYGYTF
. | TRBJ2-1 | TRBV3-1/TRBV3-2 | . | TGTGCCAGCAGCCAGAGGGGGAGGGATGAGCAGTTCTTC | CASSQRGRDEQFF
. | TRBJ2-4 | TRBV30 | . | TGTGCCTGGAGTGTAAATTTGGGAAAAATTCAGTACTTC | CAWSVNLGKIQYF
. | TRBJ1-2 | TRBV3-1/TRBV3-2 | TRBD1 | TGTGCCAGCAGCCAAGCGGGAGGCCAGGGGGCGCGTGGCTACACCTTC | CASSQAGGQGARGYTF
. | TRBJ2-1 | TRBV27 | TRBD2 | TGTGCCAGCAGTTTACCCCAGGGACTAGGGGTATCTCATGAGCAGTTCTTC | CASSLPQGLGVSHEQFF
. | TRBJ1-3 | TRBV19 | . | TGTGCCAGTAAGGACCCAGGGTCTGAAAACACCATATATTTT | CASKDPGSENTIYF
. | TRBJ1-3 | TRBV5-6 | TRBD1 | TGTGCCAGCAGTTTCACAGGGGCTGGAAACACCATATATTTT | CASSFTGAGNTIYF
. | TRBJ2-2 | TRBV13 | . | TGTGCCAGCAGGCTAAGGGGCTCGAACACCGGGGAGCTGTTTTTT | CASRLRGSNTGELFF
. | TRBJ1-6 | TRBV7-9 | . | TGTGCCAGCAGCTTAGAGCAGGGGAGCTCACCCCTCCACTTT | CASSLEQGSSPLHF
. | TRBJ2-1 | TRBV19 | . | TGTGCCAGTAGTATTTCCATAGGGACGGAGGGCTACAATGAGCAGTTCTTC | CASSISIGTEGYNEQFF
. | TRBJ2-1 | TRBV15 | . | TGTGCCACCAGCAGAAGGAAGTACAATGAGCAGTTCTTC | CATSRRKYNEQFF
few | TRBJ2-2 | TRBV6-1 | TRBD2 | TGTGCCAGCAGTGAATCGGCGGGAGGGGACACCGGGGAGCTGTTTTTT | CASSESAGGDTGELFF
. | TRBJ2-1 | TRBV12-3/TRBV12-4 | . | TGTGCCAGCAGTGCAGGACTGCCCCAGGCGTTCTTC | CASSAGLPQAFF
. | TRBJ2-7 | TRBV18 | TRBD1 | TGTGCCAGTAGACAGGGGTCATTCTACGAGCAGTACTTC | CASRQGSFYEQYF
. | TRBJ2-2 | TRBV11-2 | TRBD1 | TGTGCCAGCAGCGGCCTGCGAGGGGGCGGCGGGGAGCTGTTTTTT | CASSGLRGGGGELFF
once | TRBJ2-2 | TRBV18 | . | TGTGCCAGCTCACCGGCTGCCACCGGGGAGCTGTTTTTT | CASSPAATGELFF
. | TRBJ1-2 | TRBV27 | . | TGTGCCAGCAGTTTAAACAGCGGCTATGGCTACACCTTC | CASSLNSGYGYTF
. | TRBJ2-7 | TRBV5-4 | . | TGTGCCAGCAGCCGTAGAGACTGGGGATACGAGCAGTACTTC | CASSRRDWGYEQYF
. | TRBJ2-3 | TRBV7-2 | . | TGTGCCAGCAGCCCTCGGGGGGATACGCAGTATTTT | CASSPRGDTQYF
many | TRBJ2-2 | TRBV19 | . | TGTGCCAGTAGTAGGGGACAAGGCGGCACCGGGGAGCTGTTTTTT | CASSRGQGGTGELFF
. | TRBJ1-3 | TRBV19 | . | TGTGCCAGTATAAGACTGGGTTTGCCGGGCCGGTCTGGAAACACCATATATTTT | CASIRLGLPGRSGNTIYF
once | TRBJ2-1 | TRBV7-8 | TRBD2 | TGTGCCAGCAGCTTCACCGGGGGGAGGCGGAGATCCTACAATGAGCAGTTCTTC | CASSFTGGRRRSYNEQFF